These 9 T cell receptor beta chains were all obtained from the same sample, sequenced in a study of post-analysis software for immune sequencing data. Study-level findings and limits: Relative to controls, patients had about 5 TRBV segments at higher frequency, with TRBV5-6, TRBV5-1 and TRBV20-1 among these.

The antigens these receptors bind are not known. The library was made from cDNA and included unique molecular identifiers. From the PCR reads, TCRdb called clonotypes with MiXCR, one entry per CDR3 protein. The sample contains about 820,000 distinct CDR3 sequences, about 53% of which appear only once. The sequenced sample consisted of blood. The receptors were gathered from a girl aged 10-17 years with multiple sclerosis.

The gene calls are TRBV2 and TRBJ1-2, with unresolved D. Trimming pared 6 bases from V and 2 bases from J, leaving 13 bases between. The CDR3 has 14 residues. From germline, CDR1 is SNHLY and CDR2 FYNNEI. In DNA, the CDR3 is TGTGCCAGCAGGCGCGAGGGCGAAAACTATGGCTACACCTTC. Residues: CASRREGENYGYTF.

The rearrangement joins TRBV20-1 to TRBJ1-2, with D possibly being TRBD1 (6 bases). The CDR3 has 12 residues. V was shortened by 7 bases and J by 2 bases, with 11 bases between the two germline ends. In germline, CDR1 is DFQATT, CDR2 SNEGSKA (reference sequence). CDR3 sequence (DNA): TGCAGTGTGGGGGCGAGGAACTATGGCTACACCTTC. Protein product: CSVGARNYGYTF.

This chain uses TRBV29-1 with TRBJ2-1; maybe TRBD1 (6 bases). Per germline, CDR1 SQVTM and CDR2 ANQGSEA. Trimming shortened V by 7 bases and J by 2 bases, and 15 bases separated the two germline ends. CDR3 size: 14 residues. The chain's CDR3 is CSGGSGDPYNEQFF. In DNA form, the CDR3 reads TGCAGCGGGGGGTCAGGGGACCCCTACAATGAGCAGTTCTTC.

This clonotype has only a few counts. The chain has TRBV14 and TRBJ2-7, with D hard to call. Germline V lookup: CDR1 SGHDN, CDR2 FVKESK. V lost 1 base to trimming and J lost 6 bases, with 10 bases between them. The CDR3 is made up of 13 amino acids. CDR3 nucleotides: TGTGCCAGCAGCCAAGGAAGGCTCGCCGAGCAGTACTTC. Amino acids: CASSQGRLAEQYF. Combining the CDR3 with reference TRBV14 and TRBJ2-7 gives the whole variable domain EAGVTQFPSHSVIEKGQTVTLRCDPISGHDNLYWYRRVMGKEIKFLLHFVKESKQDESGMPNNRFLAERTGGTYSTLKVQPAELEDSGVYFCASSQGRLAEQYFGPGTRLTVT.

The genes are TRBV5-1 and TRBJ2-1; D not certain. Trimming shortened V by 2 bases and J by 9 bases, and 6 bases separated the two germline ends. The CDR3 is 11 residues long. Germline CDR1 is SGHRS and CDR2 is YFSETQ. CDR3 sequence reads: CASSFGFEQFF. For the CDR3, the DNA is TGCGCCAGCAGCTTTGGGTTTGAGCAGTTCTTC.

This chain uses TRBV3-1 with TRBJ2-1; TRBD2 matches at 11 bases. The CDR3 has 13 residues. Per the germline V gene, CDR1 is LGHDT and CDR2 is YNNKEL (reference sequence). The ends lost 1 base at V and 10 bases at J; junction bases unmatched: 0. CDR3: CASSQGLAGEQFF. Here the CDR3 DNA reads TGTGCCAGCAGCCAAGGACTAGCGGGGGAGCAGTTCTTC.

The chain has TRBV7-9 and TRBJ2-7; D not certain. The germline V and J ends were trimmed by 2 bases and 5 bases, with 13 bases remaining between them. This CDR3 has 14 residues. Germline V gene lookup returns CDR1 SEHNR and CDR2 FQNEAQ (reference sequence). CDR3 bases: TGTGCCAGCAGCTTATCCTCTTGGGGTGACGAGCAGTACTTC. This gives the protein CASSLSSWGDEQYF.

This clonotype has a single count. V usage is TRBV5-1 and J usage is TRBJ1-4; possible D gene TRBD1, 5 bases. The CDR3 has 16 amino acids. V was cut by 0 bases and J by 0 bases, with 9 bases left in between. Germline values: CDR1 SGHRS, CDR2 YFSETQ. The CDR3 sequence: CASSLVTGPTNEKLFF. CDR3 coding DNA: TGCGCCAGCAGCTTGGTAACAGGACCAACTAATGAAAAACTGTTTTTT.

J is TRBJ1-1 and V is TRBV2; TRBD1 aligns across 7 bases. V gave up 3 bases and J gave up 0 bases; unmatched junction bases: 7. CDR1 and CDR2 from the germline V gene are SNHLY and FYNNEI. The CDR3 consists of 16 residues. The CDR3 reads CASSDGRGDMNTEAFF. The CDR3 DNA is TGTGCCAGCAGTGATGGCAGGGGGGACATGAACACTGAAGCTTTCTTT.